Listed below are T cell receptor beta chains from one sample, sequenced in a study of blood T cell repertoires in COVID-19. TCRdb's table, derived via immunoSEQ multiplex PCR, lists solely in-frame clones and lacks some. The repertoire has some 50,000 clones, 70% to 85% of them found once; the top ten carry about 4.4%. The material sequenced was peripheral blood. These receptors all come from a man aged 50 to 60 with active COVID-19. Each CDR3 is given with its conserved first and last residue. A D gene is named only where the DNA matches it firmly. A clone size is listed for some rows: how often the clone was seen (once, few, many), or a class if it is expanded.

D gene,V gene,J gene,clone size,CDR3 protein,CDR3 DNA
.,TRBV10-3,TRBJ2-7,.,CAMAGGSYEQYF,TGTGCCATGGCAGGAGGCTCCTACGAGCAGTACTTC
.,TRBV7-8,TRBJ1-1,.,CASSVHRNTEAFF,TGTGCCAGCAGCGTTCACAGGAACACTGAAGCTTTCTTT
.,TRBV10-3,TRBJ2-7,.,CAIEEGVLGEQYF,TGTGCCATCGAAGAGGGGGTCTTGGGCGAGCAGTACTTC
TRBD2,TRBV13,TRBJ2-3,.,CASSPARRGVGTDTQYF,TGTGCCAGCAGCCCCGCGAGGCGGGGGGTTGGCACAGATACGCAGTATTTT
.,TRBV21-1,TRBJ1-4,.,CASSVRQGWGEKLFF,TGTGCCAGCAGCGTTCGACAGGGCTGGGGTGAAAAACTGTTTTTT
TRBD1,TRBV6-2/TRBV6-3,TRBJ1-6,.,CASSYFGTGDLKYNSPLHF,TGTGCCAGCAGTTACTTCGGGACAGGGGATTTGAAGTATAATTCACCCCTCCACTTT
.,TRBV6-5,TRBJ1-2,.,CASSPMGAPTF,TGTGCCAGCAGTCCTATGGGGGCCCCCACCTTC
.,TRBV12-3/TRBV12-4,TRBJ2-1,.,CASALAGYNEQFF,TGTGCCAGCGCCCTTGCCGGTTACAATGAGCAGTTCTTC
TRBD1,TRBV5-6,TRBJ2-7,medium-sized,CASSSGDRGLSEQYF,TGTGCCAGCAGCTCGGGGGACAGGGGGCTTTCCGAGCAGTACTTC
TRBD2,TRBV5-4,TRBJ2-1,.,CASRSGTSGGRGQFF,TGTGCCAGCAGGTCCGGGACTAGCGGGGGAAGGGGGCAGTTCTTC
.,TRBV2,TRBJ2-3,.,CASNVLGRGREGEDTQYF,TGTGCCAGCAACGTTCTTGGCAGGGGCAGGGAGGGAGAGGATACGCAGTATTTT
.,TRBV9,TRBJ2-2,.,CASSPGNTGELFF,TGTGCCAGCAGCCCCGGGAACACCGGGGAGCTGTTTTTT
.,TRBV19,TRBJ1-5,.,CASTPDLGSQPQHF,TGTGCCAGTACCCCGGACCTTGGGAGTCAGCCCCAGCATTTT
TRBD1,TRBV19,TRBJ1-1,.,CASSATGGTEAFF,TGTGCCAGTAGCGCGACAGGGGGCACTGAAGCTTTCTTT
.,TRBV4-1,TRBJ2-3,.,CASSQDGEPSTDTQYF,TGCGCCAGCAGCCAAGATGGAGAACCTAGCACAGATACGCAGTATTTT
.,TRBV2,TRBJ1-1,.,CASRSTGRVLNTEAFF,TGTGCCAGCAGGTCCACAGGGCGGGTTTTGAACACTGAAGCTTTCTTT
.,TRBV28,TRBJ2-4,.,CASTRENIQYF,TGTGCCAGCACGCGGGAAAACATTCAGTACTTC
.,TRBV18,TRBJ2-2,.,CASSPPVPDRQNTGELFF,TGTGCCAGCTCACCACCGGTCCCGGACAGACAAAACACCGGGGAGCTGTTTTTT
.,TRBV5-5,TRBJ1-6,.,CASSGGDDHYNSPLHF,TGTGCCAGCAGCGGGGGGGACGACCACTATAATTCACCCCTCCACTTT
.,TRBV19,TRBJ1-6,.,CASSIPPMAGDNSPLHF,TGTGCCAGTAGTATCCCCCCGATGGCCGGGGATAATTCACCCCTCCACTTT
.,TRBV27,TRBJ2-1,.,CASVLSYKTYNEQFF,TGTGCCAGCGTTCTATCGTATAAAACCTACAATGAGCAGTTCTTC
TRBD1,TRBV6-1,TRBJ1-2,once,CASSEVAGGHYGYTF,TGTGCCAGCAGTGAAGTCGCAGGGGGCCACTATGGCTACACCTTC
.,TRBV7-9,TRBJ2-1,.,CASSLGGANEQFF,TGTGCCAGCAGCTTAGGCGGGGCGAATGAGCAGTTCTTC
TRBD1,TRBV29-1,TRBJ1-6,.,CSVEKEQGLGSPLHF,TGCAGCGTTGAGAAGGAACAGGGGTTAGGTTCACCCCTCCACTTT
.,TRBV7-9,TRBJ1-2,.,CASSGGGSYGYTF,TGTGCCAGCAGCGGAGGAGGGTCGTATGGCTACACCTTC